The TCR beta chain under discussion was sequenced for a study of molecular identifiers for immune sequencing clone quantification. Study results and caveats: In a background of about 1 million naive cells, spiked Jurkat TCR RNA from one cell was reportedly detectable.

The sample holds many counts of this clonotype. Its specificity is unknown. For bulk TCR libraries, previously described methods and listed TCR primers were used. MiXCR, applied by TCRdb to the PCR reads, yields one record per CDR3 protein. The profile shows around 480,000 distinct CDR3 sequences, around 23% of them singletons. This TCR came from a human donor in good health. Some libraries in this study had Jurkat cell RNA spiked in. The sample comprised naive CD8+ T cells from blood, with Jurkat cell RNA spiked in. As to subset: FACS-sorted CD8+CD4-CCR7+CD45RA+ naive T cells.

The CDR3 sequence: CASSRSATEAFF. The CDR3 DNA reads TGTGCCAGCAGCCGTTCCGCCACTGAAGCTTTCTTT. The chain couples TRBV5-4 to TRBJ1-1; D is uncertain. CDR1 is SGHNT, CDR2 YYREEE, per germline (reference sequence). The V end lost 4 bases, the J end lost 4 bases, and 8 bases lay between the germline ends. This CDR3 has 12 residues. The full variable domain, completed using reference TRBV5-4 and TRBJ1-1, is ETGVTQSPTHLIKTRGQQVTLRCSSQSGHNTVSWYQQALGQGPQFIFQYYREEENGRGNFPPRFSGLQFPNYSSELNVNALELDDSALYLCASSRSATEAFFGQGTRLTVV.